This T cell receptor (beta chain) was found in a study of cytomegalovirus exposure and HLA in healthy donors. This table comes from immunoSEQ multiplex PCR, and its TCRdb copy is limited to in-frame clones, with some not included. The data hold roughly 260,000 clones, with roughly 89% observed a single time. Note on this clone: Its antigen is still unknown.

Study findings and constraints: A few CMV-associated chains were confirmed in vitro to be specific for CMV antigens. While the bulk of TCR sequences proved rare, some public TCRs turned up in many donors.

This CDR3 is 16 amino acids long. V was pared by 4 bases and J by 2 bases, with 6 bases of the junction left unmatched. Germline-derived CDR1 and CDR2 are MGHRA and YSYEKL. The rearrangement uses TRBV4-1 and TRBJ1-5; TRBD1 agrees at 9 bases. This clonotype was sampled from a woman younger than 35 in good health and CMV-seronegative. Sequencing was carried out using PBMCs. CDR3: CASSLRDRAGNQPQHF. CDR3 bases: TGCGCCAGCAGCCTCCGGGACAGGGCTGGCAATCAGCCCCAGCATTTT.